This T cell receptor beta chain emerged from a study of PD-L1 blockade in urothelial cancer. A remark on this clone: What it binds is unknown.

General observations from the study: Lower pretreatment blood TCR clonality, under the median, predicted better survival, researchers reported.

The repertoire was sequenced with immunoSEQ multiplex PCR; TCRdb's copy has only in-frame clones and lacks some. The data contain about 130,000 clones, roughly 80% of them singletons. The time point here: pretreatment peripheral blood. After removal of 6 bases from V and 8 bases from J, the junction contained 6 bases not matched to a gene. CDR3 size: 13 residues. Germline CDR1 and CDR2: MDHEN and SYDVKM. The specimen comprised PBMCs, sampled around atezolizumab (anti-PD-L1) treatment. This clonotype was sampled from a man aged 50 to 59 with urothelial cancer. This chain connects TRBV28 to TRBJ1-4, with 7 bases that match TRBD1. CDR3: CASRTGLEEKLFF. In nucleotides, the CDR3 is TGTGCCAGCAGGACAGGGTTGGAGGAAAAACTGTTTTTT.